This TCR beta chain was recorded in a study of blood T cell repertoires in COVID-19. Study information: Samples representing acute and convalescent COVID-19 were sourced from the United States, Italy and Spain.

The CDR3 has 16 amino acids. Germline assignment: CDR1 LGHDT and CDR2 YNNKEL (reference sequence). The ends lost 8 bases at V and 5 bases at J; junction bases unmatched: 17. Source study methods: Reference gene primer amplification in the assay estimated nucleated cell counts. TCRdb's table, derived via immunoSEQ multiplex PCR, lists solely in-frame clones and lacks some. V, J and clone size are taken as reported in that table, and D and trimming were inferred from the DNA itself. The top ten clones hold around a quarter of a sample with fewer than 85,000 clones, around 79% of them seen once. Sequencing was done on a sample of peripheral blood. The chain combines TRBV3-1 (or the pseudogene TRBV3-2) with TRBJ2-7; 8 nucleotides agree with TRBD2. The sequence came from a man in his sixties with active or convalescent COVID-19. CDR3 DNA: TGTGCCAGCCGCCGTATCTTCCCGGGGGGGCCAGACGAGCAGTACTTC. Its translation: CASRRIFPGGPDEQYF.